This passage covers 15 T cell receptor beta chains from one sample sequenced in a study of post-analysis software for immune sequencing data. Unique molecular identifiers were built into the TCR beta cDNA libraries. MiXCR, run by TCRdb on the PCR reads, gives a single entry per CDR3 protein. The sample contains a few hundred thousand distinct CDR3 sequences, less than 40% of which appear only once. Study-wide results and caveats: Higher frequency in patients than in controls was seen for roughly 5 TRBV segments, with TRBV5-6, TRBV5-1 and TRBV20-1 among them.

Their antigen targets remain unknown. The specimen sequenced was blood. These receptors all come from a girl aged 2 to 9 with multiple sclerosis.

This clonotype was detected only once. The junction and the germline gene differ at one end; a read error may be behind it. V gene TRBV7-8 combines with J gene TRBJ2-3, with D unresolved. This CDR3 comprises 12 residues. The V gene's germline CDR1 is SGHVS and CDR2 FQNEAQ. CDR3 amino acids: CVSRYVGDTQYF. The CDR3 DNA reads TGTGTCAGCAGATATGTCGGAGATACGCAGTATTTT. Based on the CDR3 plus reference TRBV7-8 and TRBJ2-3, the full variable domain is GAGVSQSPRYKVAKRGQDVALRCDPISGHVSLFWYQQALGQGPEFLTYFQNEAQLDKSGLPSDRFFAERPEGSVSTLKIQRTQQEDSAVYLCVSRYVGDTQYFGPGTRLTVL.

This rearrangement joins TRBV14 to TRBJ2-7, with D perhaps matching TRBD2 (5 bases). Germline V gene sequence: CDR1 SGHDN, CDR2 FVKESK. The CDR3 has 16 residues. Trimming removed 3 bases from V and 4 bases from J, with 19 bases in between. The CDR3 region is CASSHTTDVRRYEQYF. The DNA for the CDR3 is TGTGCCAGCAGCCACACGACCGACGTCCGGAGGTACGAGCAGTACTTC.

The table lists this clonotype with a few counts. The CDR3 DNA reads TGCAGTGCTCCCCTTGACAGCTTAGAGACCCAGTACTTC. This sequence encodes CSAPLDSLETQYF. The chain recombines TRBV20-1 with TRBJ2-5; D is perhaps TRBD1 (5 bases). V was pared by 5 bases and J by 4 bases, with 14 bases between. CDR3 length: 13 amino acids. CDR1 and CDR2 from the germline V gene are DFQATT and SNEGSKA (reference sequence).

This clonotype has a count of ten or more. The J gene is TRBJ1-2, the V gene TRBV4-3; D not resolved. The CDR3 runs 16 residues. Germline CDR1 reads LGHNA; CDR2 reads YSLEER. V dropped 4 bases and J dropped 4 bases, with 19 bases sitting between them. This CDR3 is CASSRAAGPEGYGYTF. CDR3 coding DNA: TGCGCCAGCAGCCGGGCAGCCGGGCCCGAGGGCTATGGCTACACCTTC.

This clonotype was detected a few times. The rearrangement uses TRBV18 and TRBJ2-7; 9 positions match TRBD1. The assigned J gene may be wrong: the sequence end matches TRBJ2-5 better. In germline, CDR1 is KGHSH, CDR2 LQKENI. The length of the CDR3 is 16 residues. CDR3 sequence (DNA): TGTGCCAGCTCACCACGGAGGGACAGGGTACAAGAGACCCAGTACTTC. This codes for CASSPRRDRVQETQYF.

This clonotype was seen more than once but under ten times. The V and J genes are TRBV20-1 and TRBJ1-2, with 7 bases fitting TRBD1. Unmatched junction bases numbered 1, after V lost 1 base and J lost 5 bases. Per germline, CDR1 DFQATT and CDR2 SNEGSKA (reference sequence). CDR3 length equals 12 residues. The CDR3: CSARGQGYGYTF. CDR3 coding DNA: TGCAGTGCTAGAGGACAGGGTTATGGCTACACCTTC.

The chain combines TRBV18 with TRBJ2-7; the match to TRBD2 covers 7 bases. The CDR3 loop spans 16 amino acids. Germline CDR1 is KGHSH and CDR2 is LQKENI. The trim removed 3 bases at V and 5 bases at J, leaving 13 bases unmatched. The CDR3 DNA reads as TGTGCCAGCTCACCGAGCTTGGGGGAGGGCCATGACGAGCAGTACTTC. It encodes CASSPSLGEGHDEQYF.

This clonotype was observed a few times. The genes are TRBV20-1 and TRBJ2-1; 8 positions match TRBD2. Germline V gives CDR1 DFQATT, CDR2 SNEGSKA (reference sequence). V dropped 4 bases and J dropped 5; count of bases not matched to a gene: 7. CDR3 size: 14 residues. CDR3: CSAIAGIIHNEQFF. The CDR3 coding sequence is TGCAGTGCTATAGCGGGGATAATTCACAATGAGCAGTTCTTC.

This clonotype was detected only a few times. The genes are TRBV7-2 and TRBJ2-3, with no clear D. The CDR3 contains 14 residues. Trimming took off 3 bases at V and 4 bases at J, with 11 bases between the two ends. Germline V gene lookup returns CDR1 SGHTA and CDR2 FQGNSA. The CDR3 here is CASSLGLASDTQYF. CDR3 bases: TGTGCCAGCAGCTTGGGTCTGGCCTCAGATACGCAGTATTTT.

This clonotype was detected only a few times. The chain uses TRBV7-9 and TRBJ1-5, with 8 positions matching TRBD1. Germline CDR1 and CDR2: SEHNR and FQNEAQ (reference sequence). The ends lost 5 bases at V and 0 bases at J; junction bases unmatched: 6. CDR3 length equals 16 residues. CDR3 in amino acids: CASSPGTGLSNQPQHF. The CDR3 region has the DNA TGTGCCAGCAGCCCCGGGACAGGACTTAGCAATCAGCCCCAGCATTTT.

This chain uses TRBV20-1 with TRBJ2-7, with 8 bases lining up with TRBD1. The CDR3 is 12 residues long. From germline, CDR1 is DFQATT and CDR2 SNEGSKA (reference sequence). J was trimmed by 5 bases and V by 3 bases; bases with no gene match: 3. CDR3 region: CSARVTGDEQYF. CDR3 in DNA: TGCAGTGCTAGGGTGACAGGGGACGAGCAGTACTTC.

This clonotype was found a few times. The V call is TRBV7-2, the J call TRBJ1-2; D is ambiguous. The CDR3 runs 12 residues. Germline V gives CDR1 SGHTA, CDR2 FQGNSA. The V gene lost 5 bases and the J gene lost 7 bases, with 11 bases spanning the gap. This chain's CDR3 is CASSPLGAGYTF. DNA of the CDR3: TGTGCCAGCAGCCCGCTCGGCGCTGGCTACACCTTC. The whole variable domain, filled in from reference TRBV7-2 and TRBJ1-2, reads GAGVSQSPSNKVTEKGKDVELRCDPISGHTALYWYRQSLGQGLEFLIYFQGNSAPDKSGLPSDRFSAERTGGSVSTLTIQRTQQEDSAVYLCASSPLGAGYTFGSGTRLTVV.

In its sample, this clonotype was seen a few times. CDR3: CASSQRSRREGTDTQYF. CDR3 DNA sequence: TGTGCCAGCAGCCAAAGATCGCGGCGGGAGGGCACAGATACGCAGTATTTT. The rearrangement joins TRBV4-2 to TRBJ2-3, with 8 bases lining up with TRBD2. There are 17 residues in the CDR3. Germline-derived CDR1 and CDR2 are LGHNA and YNFKEQ. J lost 1 base, V lost 2 bases, and 8 bases had no gene match.

The chain is built from TRBV5-1 and TRBJ2-5, with unresolved D. The DNA end lines up better with TRBJ2-7; the J call may be wrong. CDR1 SGHRS and CDR2 YFSETQ come from the germline V gene. The CDR3 loop spans 15 amino acids. CDR3 region: CASSLQASANYEQYF. DNA for the CDR3: TGCGCCAGCAGCTTGCAGGCTTCAGCTAATTACGAGCAGTACTTC.

V gene TRBV30 combines with J gene TRBJ1-1, with D unclear. The length of the CDR3 is 13 residues. The V end lost 2 bases, the J end lost 5 bases, and 12 bases lay between the germline ends. CDR1 and CDR2 from the germline V gene are GTSNPN and SVGIG (reference sequence). The CDR3 DNA reads TGTGCCTGGAGTCGGGTAATTAGGACTGAAGCTTTCTTT. This codes for CAWSRVIRTEAFF.